A selection of T cell receptor beta chains follows, all from one sample in a study of long-term antiretroviral therapy in people with HIV. The assay was immunoSEQ multiplex PCR, and TCRdb's table has in-frame clones only and misses some. The sample has about 17,000 clones, 70% to 80% seen once. Specimen: unsorted PBMCs, collected at the start of antiretroviral therapy. These receptors were collected from a man aged 25-40 years with HIV. Each CDR3 is given without its conserved first and last residue. Each record gives: V gene, J gene, CDR3 protein.

TRBV29-1,TRBJ1-1,SVRGTGMEAF
TRBV11-2,TRBJ2-3,ASNFAVGGSSTDTQY
TRBV4-2,TRBJ1-2,ASSQGRRGDYGYT
TRBV6-1,TRBJ2-1,ASSEDDRGWNEQF
TRBV5-1,TRBJ2-7,ASSTKTGGEGEQY
TRBV7-8,TRBJ2-3,ASWRRTASTDTQY
TRBV7-2,TRBJ2-7,ASSLGGGSESSYEQY
TRBV27,TRBJ2-1,ASSLSGLAVSYNEQF
TRBV5-8,TRBJ1-3,ASSLAGSPGPGNTIY
TRBV6-1,TRBJ2-5,ASGPQETQY
TRBV30,TRBJ1-1,AWILNTEAF
TRBV10-1,TRBJ2-7,ASSESATGGEQY
TRBV7-8,TRBJ2-5,ASIPSGRASETQY
TRBV7-9,TRBJ1-2,ASSSNPLQGFNYGYT
TRBV4-1,TRBJ1-2,ASSQVSGTGSTYYGYT
TRBV28,TRBJ2-7,ATSEGNEQY
TRBV5-4,TRBJ2-7,ASSPGTPGYEQY
TRBV10-3,TRBJ2-7,AISEYRDEQY
TRBV28,TRBJ1-3,ASGYRGSSGNTIY
TRBV2,TRBJ2-7,ASRDSSYEQY
TRBV7-9,TRBJ2-7,ASSPNDRYYEQY
TRBV29-1,TRBJ2-3,SVEGLADSTDTQY
TRBV9,TRBJ2-3,ASSSPGFSTDTQY
TRBV28,TRBJ2-7,ASSSPAAGSYEQY
TRBV10-3,TRBJ2-5,AISEKIALQETQY
TRBV18,TRBJ2-7,ASSPGQVYEQY
TRBV5-6,TRBJ2-2,ASARGRTGELF
TRBV11-3,TRBJ2-2,ASRAGDTGELF
TRBV14,TRBJ1-2,ASSHRDRGHRNYGYT